This section outlines one T cell receptor beta chain sequence together with its context. Its recognized antigen is unknown. No qualities accompany the bases; no much larger clone lies one base away. V is clipped by 6 bases and J by 2 bases, and the sequence between their germline boundaries is 13 bases long. CDR1 MNHEY and CDR2 SMNVEV were looked up in the germline V gene (reference sequence). The CDR3 runs 14 amino acids, cysteine and phenylalanine included. Kept here is only the CDR3 DNA, which spans 42 bases and is read in frame from base 1. The data belong to a study of sequential checkpoint blockade in melanoma (dated by TCRdb to about 2019). Background on the whole study: Patients were randomized 1:1 to first-line nivolumab followed by ipilimumab (arm A) or ipilimumab followed by nivolumab (arm B). Maintenance nivolumab came after both trial sequences.

TCRbeta CDR3 regions were immunosequenced from genomic DNA with the immunoSEQ Assay. Genomic DNA was amplified by bias-controlled multiplex PCR before high-throughput sequencing. Turning to the authors' computational methods: To quantify the absolute abundance of each unique TCRbeta CDR3 region, the sequences were collapsed and filtered. Clonality, defined as 1 minus Pielou's evenness, was calculated using only productive rearrangements. A previously published method was used to identify clones with significantly greater frequencies in on-treatment samples than in baseline samples. TCRdb provides this immuneACCESS table in a form limited to in-frame rearrangements. Some clones are lacking; in checked studies, under half of them reflect an unresolved V gene, and why the rest are absent is not known. For V, J and clone size, that table is used; D and trimming come from the DNA. Within this sample are 15,000 or so clones, with 85% to 95% of them counted one time only. In total, the top ten clones hold roughly a quarter of the sample.

Study-wide findings and limitations: The model for predicting response that combines TCR metrics with mutation burden needs to be validated in larger, independent patient cohorts.

The treatment or condition label, as the study defines it: randomized to nivolumab then ipilimumab (arm A) or the reverse (arm B). None of the patients in the trial had previously been given DNA-damaging chemotherapy. Live CD3+CD8+ cells negative for CD19 and CD56 were sorted from thawed PBMCs on a FACS Aria II flow cytometer. The samples were obtained from melanoma patients enrolled in CheckMate 064, an open-label, randomized phase II trial testing sequential checkpoint blockade. Leukapheresis was used to collect peripheral blood mononuclear cells, which were then purified with Ficoll-Paque and frozen in human serum with 10% DMSO. Right after sorting, the blood CD3+CD8+ cells were verified to be >98% pure, and DNA extraction followed.

The sequencing used CD8+ T cells sorted from blood (inferred from file names), collected from a patient given nivolumab and ipilimumab in sequence. This TCR was sampled from a human donor with melanoma. This chain is built from TRBV27 and TRBJ1-1, and perhaps TRBD1 as D gene, on 5 matching bases. The nucleotide sequence is given as TGTGCCAGCAGATTGCAGGGAGGAAACACTGAAGCTTTCTTT. The translation is CASRLQGGNTEAFF.